This T cell receptor beta chain originates from a study of a mutant IDH1 vaccine in newly diagnosed glioma. Produced via immunoSEQ multiplex PCR; TCRdb's table is partial and in-frame only. This sample carries tens of thousands of clones, roughly nine tenths of them seen once, and the ten largest clones take 4.8%. Germline values: CDR1 SNHLY, CDR2 FYNNEI. Trimming cost V 4 bases and J 4 bases; bases outside gene matches: 8. CDR3 size: 15 residues. Noted time point: baseline, week 1 (first vaccination visit). Treatment indicated: pre-vaccination baseline after standard-of-care therapy. Findings of the study overall: Pseudoprogression showed no apparent link to changes in top peripheral T cell clonotypes.

Concerning this clone itself: Antigen: not known.

This receptor was obtained from a woman in her 40s with glioma. The source was PBMCs, collected from a glioma patient treated with radiotherapy, temozolomide or both. The chain employs TRBV2 and TRBJ1-2; the match to TRBD1 covers 8 bases. CDR3 bases: TGTGCCAGCAGTGCAGGACAGGGAAGGAGCTATGGCTACACCTTC. Translated: CASSAGQGRSYGYTF.